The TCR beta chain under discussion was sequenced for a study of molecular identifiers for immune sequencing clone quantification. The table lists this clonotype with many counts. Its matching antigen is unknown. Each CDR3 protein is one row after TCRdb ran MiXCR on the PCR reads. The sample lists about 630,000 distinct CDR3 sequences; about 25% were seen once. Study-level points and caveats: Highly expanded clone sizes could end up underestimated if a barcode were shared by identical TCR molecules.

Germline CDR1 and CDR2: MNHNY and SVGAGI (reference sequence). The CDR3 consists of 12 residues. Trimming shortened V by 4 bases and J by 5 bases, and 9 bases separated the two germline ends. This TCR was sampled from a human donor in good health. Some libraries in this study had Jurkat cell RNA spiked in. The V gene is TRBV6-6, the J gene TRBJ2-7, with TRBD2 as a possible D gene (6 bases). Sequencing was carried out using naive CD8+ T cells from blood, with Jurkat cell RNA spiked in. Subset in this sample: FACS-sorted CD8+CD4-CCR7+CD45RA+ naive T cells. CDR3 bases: TGTGCCAGCAGTTGGGGACTGGACGAGCAGTACTTC. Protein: CASSWGLDEQYF.